What follows are 2 T cell receptor beta chains derived from one specimen sequenced in a study of post-analysis software for immune sequencing data. Study-wide results and limits: Elevated frequency relative to controls characterized four or five TRBV segments in patients, TRBV5-6, TRBV5-1 and TRBV20-1 among them.

Carried by the TCR beta cDNA libraries were unique molecular identifiers. Each CDR3 protein gets one entry after TCRdb re-called the PCR reads with MiXCR. The repertoire holds 800,000 to 950,000 distinct CDR3 sequences, with about 57% as singletons. No antigen has been assigned to these receptors. The sequencing sample was made of blood. The receptors originated from a girl under 18 with multiple sclerosis.

This chain connects TRBV28 to TRBJ2-6; the match to TRBD1 covers 9 bases. The CDR3 loop spans 18 amino acids. Germline CDR1 MDHEN, CDR2 SYDVKM. J lost 2 bases, V lost 7 bases, and 12 bases had no gene match. The CDR3 is CASTEAGTGYPGANVLTF. The CDR3 DNA reads TGTGCCAGCACAGAGGCCGGGACAGGGTATCCTGGGGCCAACGTCCTGACTTTC.

The chain is built from TRBV4-3 and TRBJ1-2; D perhaps matches TRBD1 (5 bases). The CDR3 runs to 15 residues. V was trimmed by 4 bases and J by 6 bases, leaving 18 bases between them. The germline V gene has CDR1 LGHNA and CDR2 YSLEER. The CDR3, as DNA: TGCGCCAGCAGCCTAGGGAAGGGGTCGAGTGATGGCTACACCTTC. It is translated as CASSLGKGSSDGYTF.